The T cell receptor (beta chain) described here comes from a study of CD8 T cells in ankylosing spondylitis. The study, taken as a whole, reports: A motif of seven or eight highly homologous TCR beta variants was seen as apparently characteristic of ankylosing spondylitis blood. A number of the motif variants had already been described in reactive arthritis synovial fluid and blood. Reportedly, matched ankylosing spondylitis synovial fluid was significantly enriched for disease-linked clones.

The CDR3 totals 18 residues. Per germline, CDR1 WNHNN and CDR2 SYGVQD (reference sequence). J lost 3 bases, V lost 0 bases, and 8 bases had no gene match. Concerning this clonotype itself: Its matching antigen is unknown.

Generation of TCR beta libraries employed quantitative 5'-RACE incorporating molecular barcodes. One entry per CDR3 protein, called by TCRdb with MiXCR from the 5' RACE reads. This sample yields 200,000 to 250,000 distinct CDR3 sequences, of which 7.3% are seen a single time; 13% to 15% belongs to the top ten. Material: blood, either unsorted or a sorted T cell fraction (not recorded which). The receptor's source is a male donor with ankylosing spondylitis. The chain links TRBV10-1 to TRBJ2-7; 13 positions match TRBD2. For the CDR3, the DNA is TGCGCCAGCAGTGAGTCCGAAATGGGACTAGCGGGGAGCTACGAGCAGTACTTC. Translation: CASSESEMGLAGSYEQYF.